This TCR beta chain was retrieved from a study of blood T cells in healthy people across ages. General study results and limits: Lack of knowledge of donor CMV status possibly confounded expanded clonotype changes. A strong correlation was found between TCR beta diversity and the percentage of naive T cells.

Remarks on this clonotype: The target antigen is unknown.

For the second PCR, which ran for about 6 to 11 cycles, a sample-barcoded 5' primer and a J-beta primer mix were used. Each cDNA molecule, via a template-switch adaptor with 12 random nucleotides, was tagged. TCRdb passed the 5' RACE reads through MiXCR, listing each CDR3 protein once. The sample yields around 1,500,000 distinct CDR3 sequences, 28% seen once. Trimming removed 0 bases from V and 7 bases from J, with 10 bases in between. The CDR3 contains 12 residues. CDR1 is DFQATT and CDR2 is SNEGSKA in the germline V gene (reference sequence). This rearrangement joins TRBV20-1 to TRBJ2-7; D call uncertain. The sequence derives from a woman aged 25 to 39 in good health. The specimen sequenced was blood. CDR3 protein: CSARDPYREQYF. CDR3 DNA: TGCAGTGCTAGAGATCCGTACCGAGAGCAGTACTTC.